These 21 T cell receptor beta chains share one sample of origin, sequenced in a study of blood T cell repertoires in COVID-19. The table came from immunoSEQ multiplex PCR; TCRdb's copy has only in-frame clones and leaves some out. The table records approximately 300,000 clones, almost 90% of them present only once. Specimen: peripheral blood. These receptors originate from a woman under 40 with COVID-19, enrolled during active disease.

The rearrangement links TRBV5-1 to TRBJ1-6; the match to TRBD1 covers 8 bases. Germline lookup yields CDR1 SGHRS and CDR2 YFSETQ. The CDR3 has 14 amino acids. J was trimmed by 6 bases and V by 5 bases; bases with no gene match: 4. In DNA, the CDR3 is TGCGCCAGCAGTTCTGGACAGGGTAATTCACCCCTCCACTTT. This sequence encodes CASSSGQGNSPLHF.

The chain employs TRBV3-1 (or the pseudogene TRBV3-2) and TRBJ2-1; the D gene is possibly TRBD2 (5 bases). Trimming removed 2 bases from V and 1 base from J, with 6 bases in between. Per the germline V gene, CDR1 is LGHDT and CDR2 is YNNKEL (reference sequence). The CDR3 runs to 14 residues. As DNA, the CDR3 is TGTGCCAGCAGCCAAAGAGGGTCCTACAATGAGCAGTTCTTC. It specifies CASSQRGSYNEQFF.

The CDR3 sequence is CAWSVGQHQPQHF. Written as DNA, the CDR3 is TGTGCCTGGAGTGTAGGACAGCATCAGCCCCAGCATTTT. The chain uses TRBV30 and TRBJ1-5; tentative D call: TRBD1 (6 bases). The CDR3 extends over 13 amino acids. V was trimmed by 0 bases and J by 5 bases, leaving 8 bases between them. The germline gives CDR1 GTSNPN, CDR2 SVGIG (reference sequence).

V is TRBV30 and J is TRBJ2-1, with 12 positions matching TRBD2. Germline V gene data show CDR1 as GTSNPN and CDR2 as SVGIG (reference sequence). Trimming at V came to 0 bases and at J to 3 bases, leaving 0 bases not matched to a gene. The CDR3 has 15 residues. The chain's CDR3 is CAWSVLAGGYNEQFF. CDR3 nucleotides: TGTGCCTGGAGTGTACTAGCGGGAGGCTACAATGAGCAGTTCTTC.

This chain links TRBV5-1 with TRBJ2-2; D not resolved. There are 12 residues in the CDR3. The germline V gene encodes CDR1 SGHRS and CDR2 YFSETQ. V lost 4 bases, J lost 8 bases, and 9 bases lay in between. For the CDR3, the DNA is TGCGCCAGCAGCCTTAGTTGGGGGGAGCTGTTTTTT. It specifies CASSLSWGELFF.

The J gene is TRBJ2-7, the V gene TRBV27; D is perhaps TRBD1 (6 bases). CDR1 is MNHEY and CDR2 is SMNVEV in the germline V gene (reference sequence). The germline V and J ends were trimmed by 6 bases and 3 bases, with 9 bases remaining between them. CDR3 length equals 12 residues. The CDR3 coding sequence is TGTGCCAGCAGGGACAGCATCTACGAGCAGTACTTC. Its translation is CASRDSIYEQYF.

The chain recombines TRBV19 with TRBJ2-7, with a tentative D call TRBD2 (6 bases). Trimming removed 3 bases from V and 6 bases from J, with 12 bases in between. CDR1 and CDR2 (germline): LNHDA, SQIVND (reference sequence). The CDR3 runs 13 residues. The CDR3 sequence is CASSMESGGEQYF. The CDR3 coding sequence is TGTGCCAGTAGTATGGAGTCCGGGGGCGAGCAGTACTTC.

Remarks on this clone: Other DNA sequences of this sample code for an identical CDR3. The chain's CDR3 is CASSSQGSSYNEQFF. The CDR3 DNA reads as TGCGCCAGCAGCTCGCAGGGTAGCTCCTACAATGAGCAGTTCTTC. The V gene is TRBV5-1, the J gene TRBJ2-1, with D possibly TRBD1 on 5 matching bases. Germline CDR1 is SGHRS and CDR2 is YFSETQ. The CDR3 contains 15 residues. The V end was cut by 3 bases, the J end by 0 bases, with 10 bases between.

This clone was recorded once. This chain uses TRBV6-5 with TRBJ2-7, with 9 bases lining up with TRBD1. J gave up 6 bases and V 6 bases, and 3 bases lay outside the gene matches. Germline-derived CDR1 and CDR2 are MNHEY and SVGAGI. The CDR3 totals 12 residues. CDR3 nucleotide sequence: TGTGCCAGCAGCTGGACAGGGGTCGAGCAGTACTTC. Its protein product is CASSWTGVEQYF.

The chain couples TRBV6-5 to TRBJ1-2, with D tentatively TRBD1 (6 bases). This CDR3 region has 14 residues. The germline gives CDR1 MNHEY, CDR2 SVGAGI. Trimming took off 6 bases at V and 4 bases at J, with 15 bases between the two ends. CDR3 in DNA: TGTGCCAGCAGAATAAGGGGGTCCGGCTATGGCTACACCTTC. Its protein product is CASRIRGSGYGYTF.

This clone was detected only a few times. The V gene is TRBV19, the J gene TRBJ1-5, with D possibly being TRBD1 (5 bases). Germline V gene lookup returns CDR1 LNHDA and CDR2 SQIVND (reference sequence). The CDR3 covers 15 residues. V lost 3 bases, J lost 0 bases, and 9 bases lay in between. The CDR3 here is CASSMVGLSNQPQHF. CDR3 coding DNA: TGTGCCAGTAGTATGGTGGGACTTAGCAATCAGCCCCAGCATTTT.

This clone was observed once. The rearrangement links TRBV1 to TRBJ2-5; whether TRBD2, the table's D call, matches the DNA was not checked. TRBV1 is marked as a pseudogene. This CDR3 has 14 amino acids. In DNA form, the CDR3 reads TGCACCAACTCCCGTAGCGGAGAGGGGGAGACCCAGTACTTC. This sequence encodes CTNSRSGEGETQYF.

This chain connects TRBV30 to TRBJ1-4; tentatively, D is TRBD1 (5 bases). The V and J ends lost 3 bases and 5 bases respectively, with 19 bases between them. This CDR3 has 16 amino acids. Germline V gene data show CDR1 as GTSNPN and CDR2 as SVGIG (reference sequence). The CDR3 sequence is CAWSPGDWSTNEKLFF. As DNA, the CDR3 is TGTGCCTGGAGCCCCGGGGACTGGTCCACGAATGAAAAACTGTTTTTT.

This sequence joins TRBV19 and TRBJ1-6; 11 bases are shared with TRBD1. Germline trimming cut 10 bases from V and 9 bases from J; bases unmatched to any gene: 2. Germline V gene lookup returns CDR1 LNHDA and CDR2 SQIVND (reference sequence). This CDR3 has 12 amino acids. CDR3 coding DNA: TGTGCCACCGGACAGGGGGCTTCACCCCTCCACTTT. Amino acid sequence: CATGQGASPLHF.

V and J are TRBV29-1 and TRBJ2-7; no firm D call. The CDR3 consists of 12 residues. Trimming removed 2 bases from V and 2 bases from J, with 7 bases in between. Germline values: CDR1 SQVTM, CDR2 ANQGSEA. The CDR3 nucleotides are TGCAGCGTTGAACTCCCCCCCTACGAGCAGTACTTC. This gives the protein CSVELPPYEQYF.

The rearrangement links TRBV10-1 to TRBJ2-7; TRBD2 matches 10 bases. CDR1 and CDR2 from the germline V gene are WNHNN and SYGVQD (reference sequence). This CDR3 contains 14 residues. V gave up 9 bases and J gave up 4 bases; unmatched junction bases: 9. CDR3 DNA: TGCGCCAGTCACCCTAGCGGGAGTTCTTACGAGCAGTACTTC. Its protein is CASHPSGSSYEQYF.

V gene TRBV4-1 combines with J gene TRBJ2-1; no clear D. The CDR3 consists of 14 residues. V was shortened by 3 bases and J by 4 bases, with 10 bases between the two germline ends. CDR1 and CDR2 (germline): MGHRA, YSYEKL. The CDR3 region is CASSQRSDYNEQFF. CDR3 nucleotide sequence: TGCGCCAGCAGCCAGCGGAGCGATTACAATGAGCAGTTCTTC.

The table lists this clone with a count of one. J is TRBJ2-7 and V is TRBV29-1; possibly TRBD1 for D (5 bases). In germline, CDR1 is SQVTM, CDR2 ANQGSEA. The CDR3 runs to 13 residues. Trimming cost V 7 bases and J 2 bases, with 15 bases left between them. The CDR3 DNA is TGCAGCGGGCGGACATCGACGACCTACGAGCAGTACTTC. It codes for CSGRTSTTYEQYF.

The chain links TRBV7-3 to TRBJ1-1; no definite D call. The CDR3 extends over 14 amino acids. Trimming left V 3 bases short and J 0 bases short, with 8 bases between. Germline lookup yields CDR1 SGHTA and CDR2 FQGTGA. CDR3 amino acids: CASSLYGMNTEAFF. The CDR3 DNA reads TGTGCCAGCAGCTTGTACGGGATGAACACTGAAGCTTTCTTT.

The chain links TRBV5-6 to TRBJ1-1, with TRBD1 matching 9 bases. V trimming: 5 bases; J trimming: 7 bases; junction bases outside the gene matches: 6. Germline V gene lookup returns CDR1 SGHDT and CDR2 YYEEEE. The CDR3 runs 13 residues. The CDR3 region has the DNA TGTGCCAGCAGACGGACAGGGGTGGATGAAGCTTTCTTT. It is translated as CASRRTGVDEAFF.

For this clone: Other nucleotide sequences in the sample specify the same CDR3. The J gene is TRBJ2-3, the V gene TRBV2; D call uncertain. CDR1 and CDR2 (germline): SNHLY, FYNNEI. Deletions cut 9 bases from V and 4 bases from J, with 8 bases between. The CDR3 loop spans 11 amino acids. The CDR3 region has the DNA TGTGCCAGTTCGGTGGCAGATACGCAGTATTTT. It is translated as CASSVADTQYF. Drawing the rest from reference TRBV2 and TRBJ2-3, the complete variable domain is EPEVTQTPSHQVTQMGQEVILRCVPISNHLYFYWYRQILGQKVEFLVSFYNNEISEKSEIFDDQFSVERPDGSNFTLKIRSTKLEDSAMYFCASSVADTQYFGPGTRLTVL.